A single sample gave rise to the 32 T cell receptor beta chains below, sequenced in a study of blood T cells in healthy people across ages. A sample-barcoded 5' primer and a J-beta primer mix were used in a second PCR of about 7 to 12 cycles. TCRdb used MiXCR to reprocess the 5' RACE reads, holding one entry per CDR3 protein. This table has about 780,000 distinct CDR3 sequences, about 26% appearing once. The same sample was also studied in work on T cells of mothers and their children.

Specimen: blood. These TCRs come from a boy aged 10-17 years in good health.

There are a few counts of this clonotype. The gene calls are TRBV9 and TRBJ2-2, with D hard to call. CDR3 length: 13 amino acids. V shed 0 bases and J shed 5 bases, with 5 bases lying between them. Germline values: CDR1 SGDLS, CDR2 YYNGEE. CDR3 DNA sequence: TGTGCCAGCAGCGTAGTAGAGACCGGGGAGCTGTTTTTT. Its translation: CASSVVETGELFF.

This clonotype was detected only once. CDR3 sequence (DNA): TGCAGTGGACACTCTATGGGCACTGAAGCTTTCTTT. Its translation: CSGHSMGTEAFF. The chain combines TRBV29-1 with TRBJ1-1, with D perhaps matching TRBD1 (5 bases). Per the germline V gene, CDR1 is SQVTM and CDR2 is ANQGSEA. This CDR3 is 12 amino acids long.

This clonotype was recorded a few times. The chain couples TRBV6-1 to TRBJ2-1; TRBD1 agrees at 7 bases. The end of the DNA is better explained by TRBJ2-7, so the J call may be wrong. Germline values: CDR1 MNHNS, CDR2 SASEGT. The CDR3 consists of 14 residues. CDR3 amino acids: CASSTRDRQYEQYF. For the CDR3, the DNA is TGTGCCAGCAGCACCCGGGACAGACAATACGAGCAGTACTTC.

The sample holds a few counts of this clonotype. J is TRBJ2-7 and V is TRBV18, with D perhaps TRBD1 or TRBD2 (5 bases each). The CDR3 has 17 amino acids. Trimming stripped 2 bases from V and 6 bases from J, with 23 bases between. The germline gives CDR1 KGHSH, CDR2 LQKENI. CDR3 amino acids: CASSPVASGTAGSEQYF. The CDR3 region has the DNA TGTGCCAGCTCACCAGTAGCGTCCGGGACCGCAGGTAGCGAGCAGTACTTC. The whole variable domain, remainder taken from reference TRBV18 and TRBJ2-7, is NAGVMQNPRHLVRRRGQEARLRCSPMKGHSHVYWYRQLPEEGLKFMVYLQKENIIDESGMPKERFSAEFPKEGPSILRIQQVVRGDSAAYFCASSPVASGTAGSEQYFGPGTRLTVT.

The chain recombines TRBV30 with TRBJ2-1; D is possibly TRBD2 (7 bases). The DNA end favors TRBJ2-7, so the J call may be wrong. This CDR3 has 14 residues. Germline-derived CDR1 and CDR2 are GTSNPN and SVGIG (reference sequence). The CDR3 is CAWSIGGVAYEQYF. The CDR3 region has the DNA TGTGCCTGGAGTATAGGGGGGGTAGCCTACGAGCAGTACTTC.

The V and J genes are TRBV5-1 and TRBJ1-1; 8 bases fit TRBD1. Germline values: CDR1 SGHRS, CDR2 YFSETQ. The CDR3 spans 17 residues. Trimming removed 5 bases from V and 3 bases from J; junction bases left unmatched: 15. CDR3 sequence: CASRGGTGYQGDTEAFF. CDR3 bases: TGCGCCAGCAGGGGTGGGACAGGATACCAGGGGGACACTGAAGCTTTCTTT.

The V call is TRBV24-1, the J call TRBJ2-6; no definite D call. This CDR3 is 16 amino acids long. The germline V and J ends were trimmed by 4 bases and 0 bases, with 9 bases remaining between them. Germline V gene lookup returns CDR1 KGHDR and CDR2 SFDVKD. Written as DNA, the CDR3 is TGTGCCACCAGTGACCCTTCGGCCTCTGGGGCCAACGTCCTGACTTTC. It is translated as CATSDPSASGANVLTF.

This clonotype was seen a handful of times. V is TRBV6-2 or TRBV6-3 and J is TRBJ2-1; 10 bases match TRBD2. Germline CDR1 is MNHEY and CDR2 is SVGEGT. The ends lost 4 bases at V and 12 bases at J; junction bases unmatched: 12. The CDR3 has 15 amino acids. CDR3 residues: CASSLLAGSTRAQFF. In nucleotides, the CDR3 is TGTGCCAGCAGTTTACTAGCGGGGAGCACGCGGGCGCAGTTCTTC.

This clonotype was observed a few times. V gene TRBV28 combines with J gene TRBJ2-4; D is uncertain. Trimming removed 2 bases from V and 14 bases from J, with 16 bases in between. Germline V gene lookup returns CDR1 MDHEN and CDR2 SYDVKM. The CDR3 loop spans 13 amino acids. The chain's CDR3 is CASSLRFSVTKYF. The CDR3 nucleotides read TGTGCCAGCAGTTTAAGGTTTTCTGTCACCAAGTACTTC.

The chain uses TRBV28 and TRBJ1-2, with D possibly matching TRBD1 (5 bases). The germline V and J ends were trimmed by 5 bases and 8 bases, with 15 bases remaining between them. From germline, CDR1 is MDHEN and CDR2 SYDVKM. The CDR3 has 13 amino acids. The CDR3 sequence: CASSHQGVNGYTF. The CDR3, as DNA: TGTGCCAGCAGTCACCAGGGCGTGAACGGCTACACCTTC.

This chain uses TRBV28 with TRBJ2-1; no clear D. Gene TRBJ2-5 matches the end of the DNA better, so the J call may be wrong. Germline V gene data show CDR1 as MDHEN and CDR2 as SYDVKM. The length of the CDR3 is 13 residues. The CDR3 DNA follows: TGTGCCAGCAGTTTCGTGGTGAAAGAGACCCAGTACTTC. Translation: CASSFVVKETQYF.

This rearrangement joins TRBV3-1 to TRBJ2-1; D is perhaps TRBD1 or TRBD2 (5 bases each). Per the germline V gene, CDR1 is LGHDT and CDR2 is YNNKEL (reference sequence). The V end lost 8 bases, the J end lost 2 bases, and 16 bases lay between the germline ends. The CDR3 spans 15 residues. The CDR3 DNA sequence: TGTGCCAGCTCGCCAGGGCGGGTAGCCTACAATGAGCAGTTCTTC. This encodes CASSPGRVAYNEQFF.

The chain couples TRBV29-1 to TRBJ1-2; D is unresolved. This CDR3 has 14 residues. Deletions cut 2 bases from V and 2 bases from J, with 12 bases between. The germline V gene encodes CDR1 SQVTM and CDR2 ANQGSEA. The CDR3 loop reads CSVEMSDPNYGYTF. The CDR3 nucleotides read TGCAGCGTTGAAATGTCAGACCCCAACTATGGCTACACCTTC.

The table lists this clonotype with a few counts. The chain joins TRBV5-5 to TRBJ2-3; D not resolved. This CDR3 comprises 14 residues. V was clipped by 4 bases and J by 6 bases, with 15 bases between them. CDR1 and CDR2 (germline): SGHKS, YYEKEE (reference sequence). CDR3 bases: TGTGCCAGCAGCCCCCGGACCCTCTCGGATACGCAGTATTTT. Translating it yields CASSPRTLSDTQYF.

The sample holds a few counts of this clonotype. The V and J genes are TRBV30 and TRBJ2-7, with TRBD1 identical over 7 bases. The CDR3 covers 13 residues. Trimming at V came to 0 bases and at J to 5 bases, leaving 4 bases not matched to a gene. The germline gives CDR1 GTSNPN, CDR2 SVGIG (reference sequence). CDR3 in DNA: TGTGCCTGGAGTGTCCCCGACAGGGACGAGCAGTACTTC. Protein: CAWSVPDRDEQYF.

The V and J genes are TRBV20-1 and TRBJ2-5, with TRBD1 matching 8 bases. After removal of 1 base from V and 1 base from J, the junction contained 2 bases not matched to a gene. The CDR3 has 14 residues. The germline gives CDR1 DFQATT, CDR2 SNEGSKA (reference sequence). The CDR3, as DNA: TGCAGTGCTAGAGGCGACAGGGGCCAAGAGACCCAGTACTTC. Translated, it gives CSARGDRGQETQYF.

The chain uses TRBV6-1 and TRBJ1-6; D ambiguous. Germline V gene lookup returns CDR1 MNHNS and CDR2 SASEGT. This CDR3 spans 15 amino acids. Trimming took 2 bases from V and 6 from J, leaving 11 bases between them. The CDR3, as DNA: TGTGCCAGCAGTGAATACGGGAGACGTAATTCACCCCTCCACTTT. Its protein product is CASSEYGRRNSPLHF.

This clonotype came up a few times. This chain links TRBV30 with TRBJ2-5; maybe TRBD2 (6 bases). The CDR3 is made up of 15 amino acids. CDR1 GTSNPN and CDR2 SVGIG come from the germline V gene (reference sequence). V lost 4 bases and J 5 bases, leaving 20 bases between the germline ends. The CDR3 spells CAWNWSGRLRETQYF. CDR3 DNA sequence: TGTGCCTGGAACTGGTCCGGGAGATTGAGGGAGACCCAGTACTTC.

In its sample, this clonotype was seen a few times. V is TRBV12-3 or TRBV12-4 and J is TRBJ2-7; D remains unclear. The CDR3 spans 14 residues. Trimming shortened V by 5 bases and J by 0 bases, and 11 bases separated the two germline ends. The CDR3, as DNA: TGTGCCAGCAGTAGGCTTAAGGGCTCCTACGAGCAGTACTTC. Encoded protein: CASSRLKGSYEQYF.

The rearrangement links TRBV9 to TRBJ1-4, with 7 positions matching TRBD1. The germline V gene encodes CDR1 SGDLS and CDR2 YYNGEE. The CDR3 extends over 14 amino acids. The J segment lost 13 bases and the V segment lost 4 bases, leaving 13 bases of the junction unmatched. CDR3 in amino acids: CASSQEDRQDRLFF. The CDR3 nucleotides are TGTGCCAGCAGCCAAGAGGACAGGCAAGACCGACTGTTTTTT.

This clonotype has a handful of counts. The CDR3 bases are TGCGCCAGCAGCTTCAGGGGGGCGGCCGAGACCCAGTACTTC. As protein: CASSFRGAAETQYF. The chain combines TRBV5-1 with TRBJ2-5; D perhaps matches TRBD1 (7 bases). From germline, CDR1 is SGHRS and CDR2 YFSETQ. The CDR3 extends over 14 amino acids. With 2 bases removed from V and 5 bases from J, the gap between germline ends came to 13 bases.

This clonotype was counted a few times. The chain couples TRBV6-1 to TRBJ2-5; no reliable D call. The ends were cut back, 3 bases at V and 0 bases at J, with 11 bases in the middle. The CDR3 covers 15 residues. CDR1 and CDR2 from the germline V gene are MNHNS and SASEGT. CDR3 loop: CASSDPTEHQETQYF. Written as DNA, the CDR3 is TGTGCCAGCAGTGACCCTACAGAGCACCAAGAGACCCAGTACTTC.

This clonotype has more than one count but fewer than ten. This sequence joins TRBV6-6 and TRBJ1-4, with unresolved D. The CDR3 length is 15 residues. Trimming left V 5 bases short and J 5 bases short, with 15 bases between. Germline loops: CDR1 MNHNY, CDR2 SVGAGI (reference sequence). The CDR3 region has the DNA TGTGCCAGCAGTCCCCGTCAAGCAGTGAATGAAAAACTGTTTTTT. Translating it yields CASSPRQAVNEKLFF.

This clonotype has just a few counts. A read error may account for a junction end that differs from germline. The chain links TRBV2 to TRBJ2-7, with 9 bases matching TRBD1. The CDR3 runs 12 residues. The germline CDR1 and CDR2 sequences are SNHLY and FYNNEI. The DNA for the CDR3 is TGTGTCAGCAGGGGACAGGGTAACGAGCAGTACTTC. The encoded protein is CVSRGQGNEQYF.

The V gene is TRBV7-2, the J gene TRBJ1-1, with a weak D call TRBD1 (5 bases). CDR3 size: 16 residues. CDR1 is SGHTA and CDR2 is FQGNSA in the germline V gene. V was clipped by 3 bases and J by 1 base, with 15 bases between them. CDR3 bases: TGTGCCAGCAGCTTGACTGCGGGACGGACGAACACTGAAGCTTTCTTT. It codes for CASSLTAGRTNTEAFF. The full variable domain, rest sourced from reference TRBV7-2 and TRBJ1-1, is GAGVSQSPSNKVTEKGKDVELRCDPISGHTALYWYRQSLGQGLEFLIYFQGNSAPDKSGLPSDRFSAERTGGSVSTLTIQRTQQEDSAVYLCASSLTAGRTNTEAFFGQGTRLTVV.

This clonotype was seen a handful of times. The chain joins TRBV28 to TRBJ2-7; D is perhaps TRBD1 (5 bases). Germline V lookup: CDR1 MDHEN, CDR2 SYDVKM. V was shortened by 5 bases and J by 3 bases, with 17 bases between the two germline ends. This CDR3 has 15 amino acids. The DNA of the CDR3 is TGTGCCAGCAGTCTACCACAGGAAGGAGACTACGAGCAGTACTTC. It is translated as CASSLPQEGDYEQYF.

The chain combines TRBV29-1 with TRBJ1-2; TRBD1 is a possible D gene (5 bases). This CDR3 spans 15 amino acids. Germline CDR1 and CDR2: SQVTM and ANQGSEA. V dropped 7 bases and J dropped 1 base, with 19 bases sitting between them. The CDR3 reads CSADESGTVNYGYTF. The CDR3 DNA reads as TGCAGCGCTGACGAATCCGGGACGGTTAACTATGGCTACACCTTC.

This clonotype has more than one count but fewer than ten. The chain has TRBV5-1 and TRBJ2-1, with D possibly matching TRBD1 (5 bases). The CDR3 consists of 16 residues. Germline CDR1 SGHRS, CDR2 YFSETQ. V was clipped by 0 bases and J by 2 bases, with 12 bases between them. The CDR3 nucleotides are TGCGCCAGCAGCTTGGATACAGGACCTACCTACAATGAGCAGTTCTTC. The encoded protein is CASSLDTGPTYNEQFF.

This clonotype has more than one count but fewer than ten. DNA for the CDR3: TGTGCCAGCAGCCCCTACAGGGATGAAAAACTGTTTTTT. Protein: CASSPYRDEKLFF. V gene TRBV7-9 combines with J gene TRBJ1-4, with D possibly matching TRBD1 (6 bases). The CDR3 contains 13 residues. V was cut by 5 bases and J by 6 bases, with 10 bases left in between. The germline CDR1 and CDR2 sequences are SEHNR and FQNEAQ (reference sequence). Together with reference TRBV7-9 and TRBJ1-4, the CDR3 gives the full variable domain: DTGVSQNPRHKITKRGQNVTFRCDPISEHNRLYWYRQTLGQGPEFLTYFQNEAQLEKSRLLSDRFSAERPKGSFSTLEIQRTEQGDSAMYLCASSPYRDEKLFFGSGTQLSVL.

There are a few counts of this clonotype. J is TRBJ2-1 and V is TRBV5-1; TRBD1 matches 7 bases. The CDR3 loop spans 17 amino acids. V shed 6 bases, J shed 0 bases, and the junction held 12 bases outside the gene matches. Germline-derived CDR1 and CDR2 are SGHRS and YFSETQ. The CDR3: CASTQRGGSSSYNEQFF. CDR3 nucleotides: TGCGCCAGCACCCAGCGAGGGGGCTCGAGCTCCTACAATGAGCAGTTCTTC.

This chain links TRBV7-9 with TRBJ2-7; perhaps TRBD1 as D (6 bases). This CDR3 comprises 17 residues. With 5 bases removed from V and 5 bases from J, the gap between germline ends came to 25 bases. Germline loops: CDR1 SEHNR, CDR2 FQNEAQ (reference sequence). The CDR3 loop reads CASSPWGPGQGNNEQYF. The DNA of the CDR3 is TGTGCCAGCAGCCCTTGGGGGCCCGGCCAGGGAAACAACGAGCAGTACTTC.

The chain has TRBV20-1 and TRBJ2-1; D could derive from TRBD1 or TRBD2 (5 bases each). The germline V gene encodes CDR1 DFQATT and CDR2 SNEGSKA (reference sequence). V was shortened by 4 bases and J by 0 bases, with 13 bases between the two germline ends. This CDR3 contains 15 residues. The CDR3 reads CSATGAWSSYNEQFF. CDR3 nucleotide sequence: TGCAGTGCTACCGGGGCCTGGAGCTCCTACAATGAGCAGTTCTTC.